This TCR beta chain was profiled in a study of technical replicates of blood from a handful of donors. The repertoire was sequenced with immunoSEQ multiplex PCR; TCRdb's copy has only in-frame clones and lacks some. The sample contains 50,000 to 70,000 clones, 70% to 90% of which appear only once. CDR1 and CDR2 from the germline V gene are MGHRA and YSYEKL. The J segment lost 1 base and the V segment lost 4 bases, leaving 17 bases of the junction unmatched. CDR3 length equals 19 residues. Specimen: PBMCs. The TCR sequence derives from a human donor in good health. Some clones in this sample may be carry-over from other donors' samples. The chain uses TRBV4-1 and TRBJ1-1; 8 bases fit TRBD1. The CDR3 DNA reads as TGCGCCAGCAGCCGCCCAGACAGGGGTCCACTCCCACCGAACACTGAAGCTTTCTTT. Translating gives CASSRPDRGPLPPNTEAFF.